This TCR beta chain emerged from a study of cytomegalovirus exposure and HLA in healthy donors. General study results and limits: Equally common other TCR beta chains were less clonally expanded than HLA-associated ones, a later analysis found. Specific recognition of CMV antigens was confirmed in vitro for a few chains (all CMV-associated). It emerged from a later analysis that several of the most significant clusters appeared to be linked to common viral pathogens. HLA alleles were associated with 17,000 or so TCR beta sequences in a later analysis at 0.05 false discovery rate.

Concerning this clone itself: Its target is unknown.

The PCR ran on 60 Vbeta and 13 Jbeta primers. Clones were read by immunoSEQ multiplex PCR, and TCRdb kept only the in-frame ones, dropping some. The repertoire consists of tens of thousands of clones, with nearly 70% occurring once and the leading ten covering over 6%. The CDR3 is 17 amino acids. With 5 bases clipped from V and 4 bases from J, the junction kept 13 bases outside the gene matches. CDR1 LGHNA and CDR2 YNFKEQ come from the germline V gene. The receptor's source is a man in his thirties or forties in good health and CMV-seronegative. The sample consisted of PBMCs. The chain uses TRBV4-2 and TRBJ2-3, with 9 nucleotides matching TRBD2. CDR3 protein: CASSFAGPSGEADTQYF. The DNA for the CDR3 is TGTGCCAGCAGCTTTGCGGGGCCTAGCGGGGAGGCAGATACGCAGTATTTT.